These T cell receptor beta chains were read from a single sample in a study of T cell responses to AZD1222 COVID-19 vaccine. Sequencing was performed with immunoSEQ multiplex PCR; in TCRdb, only in-frame clones are kept and a portion is missing. The sample shows around 160,000 clones, just over 90% of them seen only once. The sequencing used peripheral blood, collected 28 days after the second AZD1222 dose. The receptors originated from an adult who received the AZD1222 COVID-19 vaccine. Each CDR3 is given with its conserved first and last residue.

TRBV5-6	TRBJ1-1	CASSSDSLNTEAFF
TRBV19	TRBJ2-3	CASRSRLAGTDTQYF
TRBV30	TRBJ2-3	CAWSVTSGGPDTQYF
TRBV7-6	TRBJ2-7	CASSLGGEGEQYF
TRBV2	TRBJ1-3	CASSPGAGGIYF
TRBV11-3	TRBJ1-1	CASSLEEGTEAFF
TRBV6-5	TRBJ2-5	CASSYSRGGWETQYF
TRBV5-5	TRBJ2-7	CASSFRGDSYEQYF
TRBV3-1/TRBV3-2	TRBJ1-2	CASTLGGDYGYTF
TRBV21-1	TRBJ2-3	CASSKNYFF
TRBV11-2	TRBJ1-5	CASSLDRGGQPQHF
TRBV9	TRBJ2-3	CASSPRTPSTDTQYF
TRBV30	TRBJ1-5	CAWSRQGNQPQHF
TRBV6-5	TRBJ1-1	CASSYSRSGLGSEAFF
TRBV7-6	TRBJ1-1	CASSLKGPGNTEAFF
TRBV29-1	TRBJ2-7	CSVRDGTYEQYF
TRBV5-1	TRBJ2-5	CASSLNRAETQYF
TRBV18	TRBJ1-1	CASSPSGGSTEAFF
TRBV6-5	TRBJ1-1	CASRRGQGTEAFF
TRBV5-1	TRBJ1-3	CASKPQGSGNTIYF
TRBV5-1	TRBJ2-5	CASSVTGRGGGETQYF
TRBV6-2/TRBV6-3	TRBJ1-5	CASSHLNPAPQHF